A single T cell receptor beta chain is shown here with its context. The target antigen is unknown. This CDR3 has 16 amino acids. Trimming pared 6 bases from V and 3 bases from J, leaving 18 bases between. These data belong to a study of T cells after yellow fever vaccination. TCRdb used MiXCR to reprocess the 5' RACE reads, holding one entry per CDR3 protein. The top ten clones hold just under 20% of a sample with 300,000 to 350,000 distinct CDR3 sequences, over 3.5% of them seen once. Broader study findings: Weaker overall was a secondary response that nonetheless peaked faster, on day 5 versus 15. There was a small share of clonotypes that showed up in both the CD4 and CD8 compartments. Contamination of FACS-sorted repertoires by abundant clonotypes from the bulk population could occur.

The chain links TRBV12-3 or TRBV12-4 to TRBJ1-5; TRBD1 might be the D (6 bases). The sequences come from PBMCs, collected 15 days after the yellow fever booster vaccination. The TCR originated in a man aged 18 to 30 who received the YFV17D yellow fever vaccine. CDR3 residues: CASSPTGGGHNQPQHF. In DNA, the CDR3 is TGTGCCAGCAGCCCGACCGGCGGGGGGCACAATCAGCCCCAGCATTTT.